This T cell receptor beta chain was observed in a study of metastatic and nonmetastatic thyroid tumors. Study summary: Samples came from malignant and benign thyroid patients, and repertoires were compared across blood and tumor or nodule tissue.

Germline V lookup: CDR1 MNHNS, CDR2 SASEGT. The CDR3 length is 13 residues. Thyroid surgery was preceded by no treatment in any patient. TCRdb re-clonotyped the PCR reads via MiXCR. The data show more than 10,000 clones, 25% to 40% seen once. This clone is large in the sample. Relative to the germline gene, one junction end is altered; a read error may explain this. The genes are TRBV6-1 and TRBJ2-6, with a weak D call TRBD2 (5 bases). This sequence was found in a male donor with papillary thyroid cancer or a benign thyroid nodule (not recorded which). Some clones in this sample may be carry-over from other donors' samples. Sequenced material: tumor tissue. The CDR3 DNA reads TGTGCCAGCAGTGAAAAGGATCGGACGCTACTAGTTTTC. Protein: CASSEKDRTLLVF.